The 23 T cell receptor beta chains presented below share a single source sample, sequenced in a study of early T cells in non-severe SARS-CoV-2 infection (dated by TCRdb to the early 2020s). Library method: 5' RACE. Sequencing used a NextSeq 500. TCRdb passed the public sequencing reads through fastp at Q25 and MiXCR, retaining productive beta sequences. Entries are consolidated by CDR3 protein sequence, retaining the most common genes and DNA. The sample table shows 90,000 to 100,000 distinct CDR3 sequences, and 13% are seen once. The ten biggest clones cover 2% to 2.5% of the sample. Sequencing input: whole blood. These receptors originate from an adult who was a healthcare worker with PCR-confirmed SARS-CoV-2 infection or an uninfected control (not recorded which).

The rearrangement joins TRBV5-1 to TRBJ1-4; the D is unclear. CDR3 length: 13 residues. V dropped 8 bases and J dropped 7 bases, with 15 bases sitting between them. Germline CDR1 reads SGHRS; CDR2 reads YFSETQ. The CDR3 protein is CASGLWPREKLFF. DNA of the CDR3: TGCGCCAGTGGATTGTGGCCCCGTGAAAAACTGTTTTTT.

This clonotype was detected many times. The chain couples TRBV18 to TRBJ1-4; D not certain. Trimming shortened V by 6 bases and J by 4 bases, and 9 bases separated the two germline ends. Germline assignment: CDR1 KGHSH and CDR2 LQKENI. The CDR3 is 13 amino acids. The CDR3: CASSEGFNEKLFF. CDR3 nucleotides: TGTGCCAGCTCGGAAGGGTTTAATGAAAAACTGTTTTTT. Filled out from reference TRBV18 and TRBJ1-4, the complete variable domain reads NAGVMQNPRHLVRRRGQEARLRCSPMKGHSHVYWYRQLPEEGLKFMVYLQKENIIDESGMPKERFSAEFPKEGPSILRIQQVVRGDSAAYFCASSEGFNEKLFFGSGTQLSVL.

The chain has TRBV24-1 and TRBJ2-1; perhaps TRBD1 as D (7 bases). The CDR3 length is 18 residues. Germline V gene data show CDR1 as KGHDR and CDR2 as SFDVKD. V was shortened by 9 bases and J by 7 bases, with 30 bases between the two germline ends. The CDR3 sequence: CATPGQRLGRSEANEQFF. CDR3 nucleotide sequence: TGTGCCACCCCGGGACAGCGGTTGGGGAGGAGCGAAGCGAATGAGCAGTTCTTC.

This clonotype was seen ten or more times. The V and J genes are TRBV3-1 and TRBJ2-3; 9 bases align to TRBD2. The CDR3 has 20 residues. Germline V lookup: CDR1 LGHDT, CDR2 YNNKEL (reference sequence). After removal of 0 bases from V and 3 bases from J, the junction contained 16 bases not matched to a gene. The DNA of the CDR3 is TGTGCCAGCAGCCAAGACGCCTGGGGGACTAGCAGGGGGGCGACAGATACGCAGTATTTT. It codes for CASSQDAWGTSRGATDTQYF.

This clonotype was recorded many times. For the CDR3, the DNA is TGTGCCAGCAGTTATTGGCTTGCGGGGGCAAGCTCCTATAATTCACCCCTCCACTTT. It translates to CASSYWLAGASSYNSPLHF. The chain has TRBV6-5 and TRBJ1-6, with D possibly TRBD1 on 6 matching bases. Looked up from germline, CDR1 is MNHEY and CDR2 is SVGAGI. V was trimmed by 3 bases and J by 0 bases, leaving 18 bases between them. The CDR3 runs to 19 residues.

This clonotype came up many times. The V and J genes are TRBV7-2 and TRBJ2-3; D remains unclear. CDR1 is SGHTA, CDR2 FQGNSA, per germline. Deletions cut 3 bases from V and 5 bases from J, with 9 bases between. The CDR3 contains 13 residues. CDR3 protein: CASSFAPGDTQYF. The CDR3 DNA reads TGTGCCAGCAGCTTTGCTCCGGGAGATACGCAGTATTTT.

Many counts were recorded for this clonotype. The V call is TRBV29-1, the J call TRBJ1-1, with a tentative D call TRBD1 (5 bases). Germline V gene data show CDR1 as SQVTM and CDR2 as ANQGSEA. CDR3 length: 11 amino acids. CDR3 DNA sequence: TGCAGTGTCTCGAGGGACTCCGAAGCTTTCTTT. Its translation is CSVSRDSEAFF.

This clonotype was detected only a few times. The J gene is TRBJ1-4, the V gene TRBV29-1; D possibly corresponds to TRBD1 (6 bases). CDR3 length: 14 residues. CDR1 SQVTM and CDR2 ANQGSEA come from the germline V gene. Trimming pared 6 bases from V and 3 bases from J, leaving 14 bases between. The CDR3 sequence is CSVAGGAANEKLFF. CDR3 DNA sequence: TGCAGCGTCGCGGGGGGGGCAGCTAATGAAAAACTGTTTTTT.

This clonotype was detected many times. This chain joins TRBV20-1 and TRBJ2-1; no firm D call. The germline V gene encodes CDR1 DFQATT and CDR2 SNEGSKA (reference sequence). V lost 3 bases and J lost 1, with 13 bases in between. There are 15 residues in the CDR3. For the CDR3, the DNA is TGCAGTGCTAGCCTCGCTAAGGGTTCCTACAATGAGCAGTTCTTC. It specifies CSASLAKGSYNEQFF.

This clonotype was observed a few times. The chain has TRBV5-1 and TRBJ2-3; D may be TRBD1 (6 bases). The germline gives CDR1 SGHRS, CDR2 YFSETQ. Trimming pared 4 bases from V and 4 bases from J, leaving 16 bases between. This CDR3 region has 15 residues. The CDR3 DNA is TGCGCCAGCAGCCGTACTACCAGGGGCCCAGATACGCAGTATTTT. Amino acid sequence: CASSRTTRGPDTQYF. Full variable domain (rest looked up from reference TRBV5-1 and TRBJ2-3): KAGVTQTPRYLIKTRGQQVTLSCSPISGHRSVSWYQQTPGQGLQFLFEYFSETQRNKGNFPGRFSGRQFSNSRSEMNVSTLELGDSALYLCASSRTTRGPDTQYFGPGTRLTVL.

CDR3 coding DNA: TGTGCCAGCAGCTTAGCCCGGGACAGGGGTAATTCACCCCTCCACTTT. This gives the protein CASSLARDRGNSPLHF. The chain couples TRBV7-8 to TRBJ1-6, with 10 bases matching TRBD1. Germline CDR1 reads SGHVS; CDR2 reads FQNEAQ. V lost 0 bases, J lost 6 bases, and 2 bases stayed unmatched. CDR3 length equals 16 residues.

V usage is TRBV11-2 and J usage is TRBJ2-7, with D unresolved. Trimming took 7 bases from V and 5 from J, leaving 9 bases between them. The CDR3 contains 11 residues. The germline V gene encodes CDR1 SGHAT and CDR2 FQNNGV. CDR3 in amino acids: CASTNLDEQYF. DNA of the CDR3: TGTGCCAGCACTAACTTAGACGAGCAGTACTTC.

The rearrangement uses TRBV2 and TRBJ2-2, with D perhaps matching TRBD1 (5 bases). Trimming removed 4 bases from V and 1 base from J, with 7 bases in between. Germline-derived CDR1 and CDR2 are SNHLY and FYNNEI. The CDR3 has 14 amino acids. CDR3 nucleotides: TGTGCCAGCAGTGGACAGATGAACACCGGGGAGCTGTTTTTT. Translating it yields CASSGQMNTGELFF.

This clonotype was picked up a small number of times. This rearrangement joins TRBV20-1 to TRBJ2-1; D not resolved. The CDR3 is 14 residues long. Germline CDR1 DFQATT, CDR2 SNEGSKA (reference sequence). Trimming removed 3 bases at V and 3 bases at J, with 12 bases between. CDR3 bases: TGCAGTGCTAGGAAAAGGGTTTACTACAATGAGCAGTTCTTC. Translation: CSARKRVYYNEQFF.

The chain links TRBV7-9 to TRBJ2-5, with a weak D call TRBD1 (5 bases). The CDR3 covers 13 residues. Looked up from germline, CDR1 is SEHNR and CDR2 is FQNEAQ (reference sequence). The germline V and J ends were trimmed by 3 bases and 4 bases, with 9 bases remaining between them. This chain's CDR3 is CASSFWQGETQYF. CDR3 nucleotides: TGTGCCAGCAGCTTTTGGCAGGGAGAGACCCAGTACTTC. The full variable domain, its missing parts supplied by reference TRBV7-9 and TRBJ2-5, is DTGVSQNPRHKITKRGQNVTFRCDPISEHNRLYWYRQTLGQGPEFLTYFQNEAQLEKSRLLSDRFSAERPKGSFSTLEIQRTEQGDSAMYLCASSFWQGETQYFGPGTRLLVL.

This clonotype has only a few counts. V usage is TRBV9 and J usage is TRBJ1-1, with D tentatively TRBD1 (5 bases). This CDR3 spans 15 amino acids. Trimming shortened V by 0 bases and J by 9 bases, and 18 bases separated the two germline ends. Germline V lookup: CDR1 SGDLS, CDR2 YYNGEE. The CDR3 loop reads CASSVVKTQAQKAFF. CDR3 DNA: TGTGCCAGCAGCGTAGTTAAGACACAGGCCCAAAAAGCTTTCTTT. Variable domain in full (rest from reference TRBV9 and TRBJ1-1): DSGVTQTPKHLITATGQRVTLRCSPRSGDLSVYWYQQSLDQGLQFLIQYYNGEERAKGNILERFSAQQFPDLHSELNLSSLELGDSALYFCASSVVKTQAQKAFFGQGTRLTVV.

This clonotype has a count of ten or more. This chain links TRBV7-9 with TRBJ1-1, with no clear D. The V gene lost 4 bases and the J gene lost 4 bases, with 10 bases spanning the gap. This CDR3 is built from 13 residues. CDR1 SEHNR and CDR2 FQNEAQ come from the germline V gene (reference sequence). As DNA, the CDR3 is TGTGCCAGCAGCTACCGCATAGGCACTGAAGCTTTCTTT. It codes for CASSYRIGTEAFF.

DNA for the CDR3: TGCGCCAGCAGCTGGACAGGGGGGGCGAACACTGAAGCTTTCTTT. Protein product: CASSWTGGANTEAFF. The J gene is TRBJ1-1, the V gene TRBV5-1; 10 nucleotides line up with TRBD1. From germline, CDR1 is SGHRS and CDR2 YFSETQ. The CDR3 extends over 15 amino acids. Trimming cost V 3 bases and J 1 base; bases outside gene matches: 3.

This chain links TRBV7-2 with TRBJ1-4; 11 bases align to TRBD1. This CDR3 is 16 amino acids long. V lost 5 bases and J lost 4; bases outside the gene matches: 6. Germline V lookup: CDR1 SGHTA, CDR2 FQGNSA. In DNA form, the CDR3 reads TGTGCCAGCAGCGCGCGGACAGGGGGCGGTAATGAAAAACTGTTTTTT. Residues: CASSARTGGGNEKLFF.

The sample holds one count of this clonotype. This sequence joins TRBV3-1 and TRBJ2-3; TRBD1 or TRBD2 may be the D gene (5 bases each). Trimming cost V 1 base and J 5 bases, with 13 bases left between them. The CDR3 sequence is 15 residues long. The V gene's germline CDR1 is LGHDT and CDR2 YNNKEL (reference sequence). CDR3 coding DNA: TGTGCCAGCAGCCAAGTTGGGACCCTTAAAGATACGCAGTATTTT. Encoded protein: CASSQVGTLKDTQYF.

This clonotype was seen only a few times. The V call is TRBV18, the J call TRBJ2-1, with 8 bases aligning to TRBD2. The CDR3 has 14 amino acids. CDR1 and CDR2 (germline): KGHSH, LQKENI. J was trimmed by 4 bases and V by 8 bases; bases with no gene match: 7. CDR3 amino acids: CASAPAGVYNEQFF. CDR3 nucleotide sequence: TGTGCCAGCGCCCCAGCGGGGGTTTACAATGAGCAGTTCTTC.

The chain joins TRBV7-2 to TRBJ2-7, with 9 bases aligning to TRBD1. The CDR3 covers 14 residues. V lost 6 bases, J lost 0 bases, and 3 bases stayed unmatched. Germline CDR1 SGHTA, CDR2 FQGNSA. As DNA, the CDR3 is TGTGCCAGCAGGGGGGACAGGGACTCCTACGAGCAGTACTTC. It encodes CASRGDRDSYEQYF. Full variable domain (missing parts from reference TRBV7-2 and TRBJ2-7): GAGVSQSPSNKVTEKGKDVELRCDPISGHTALYWYRQSLGQGLEFLIYFQGNSAPDKSGLPSDRFSAERTGGSVSTLTIQRTQQEDSAVYLCASRGDRDSYEQYFGPGTRLTVT.

V usage is TRBV20-1 and J usage is TRBJ2-1; D is possibly TRBD2 (6 bases). Trimming left V 7 bases short and J 0 bases short, with 10 bases between. The CDR3 covers 13 residues. The germline CDR1 and CDR2 sequences are DFQATT and SNEGSKA (reference sequence). In DNA form, the CDR3 reads TGCAGTGAAGGGACTTTCTCCTACAATGAGCAGTTCTTC. Encoded protein: CSEGTFSYNEQFF.